A single sample gave rise to the 25 T cell receptor beta chains below, sequenced in a study of neurological immune-mediated disorders. TCRdb reprocessed the 5' RACE reads with MiXCR, giving one entry per CDR3 protein. The top ten hold 5.5% to 6.5% of the sample, which has tens of thousands of distinct CDR3 sequences, 6% to 7.5% seen once. Sequencing was carried out using CD4+ T cells from blood. These receptors originate from a man between 45 and 60 years old in good health.

This clonotype was seen repeatedly, ten times or more. DNA of the CDR3: TGTGCCAGCAGCTTTCGACAGGGGGATTCACCCCTCCACTTT. This sequence encodes CASSFRQGDSPLHF. The chain joins TRBV7-9 to TRBJ1-6, with 9 positions matching TRBD1. Germline CDR1 SEHNR, CDR2 FQNEAQ (reference sequence). The CDR3 contains 14 residues. Germline trimming cut 3 bases from V and 8 bases from J; bases unmatched to any gene: 2. Full variable domain (remainder filled in from reference TRBV7-9 and TRBJ1-6): DTGVSQNPRHKITKRGQNVTFRCDPISEHNRLYWYRQTLGQGPEFLTYFQNEAQLEKSRLLSDRFSAERPKGSFSTLEIQRTEQGDSAMYLCASSFRQGDSPLHFGNGTRLTVT.

This clonotype was counted at least ten times. V usage is TRBV6-6 and J usage is TRBJ2-5; 10 bases align to TRBD1. V lost 6 bases, J lost 7 bases, and 8 bases stayed unmatched. Germline values: CDR1 MNHNY, CDR2 SVGAGI (reference sequence). This CDR3 has 14 amino acids. Written as DNA, the CDR3 is TGTGCCAGCAGCCTCGGACAGGGGGTATTGACCCAGTACTTC. Protein: CASSLGQGVLTQYF.

The sample holds a few counts of this clonotype. The chain couples TRBV27 to TRBJ2-7; 13 bases are a match to TRBD2. From germline, CDR1 is MNHEY and CDR2 SMNVEV (reference sequence). The CDR3 is 18 residues long. The V gene end was trimmed by 5 bases and the J gene end by 3 bases; junction bases not matched to a gene: 13. The CDR3 coding sequence is TGTGCCAGCAGTAGACAGGGGCCGGGACTAGCGGGAAGCTACGAGCAGTACTTC. This translates into CASSRQGPGLAGSYEQYF.

This clonotype has ten or more counts. This rearrangement joins TRBV10-3 to TRBJ2-3; D not resolved. Germline lookup yields CDR1 ENHRY and CDR2 SYGVKD. The CDR3 contains 11 residues. V lost 10 bases and J lost 1, with 6 bases in between. The DNA for the CDR3 is TGTGCCAGTAGGGGCACAGATACGCAGTATTTT. It translates to CASRGTDTQYF.

This clonotype was detected ten times or more. The chain is built from TRBV20-1 and TRBJ1-4; D possibly corresponds to TRBD1 (6 bases). The CDR3 runs 13 residues. V was clipped by 5 bases and J by 6 bases, with 13 bases between them. Germline loops: CDR1 DFQATT, CDR2 SNEGSKA (reference sequence). CDR3 nucleotides: TGCAGTGCTCCGACAGGTGTACATGAAAAACTGTTTTTT. As protein: CSAPTGVHEKLFF.

The sample holds many counts of this clonotype. The gene calls are TRBV4-1 and TRBJ1-2, with D tentatively TRBD1 (5 bases). Trimming removed 0 bases at V and 2 bases at J, with 7 bases between. The CDR3 spans 14 residues. Germline loops: CDR1 MGHRA, CDR2 YSYEKL. The CDR3 DNA reads as TGCGCCAGCAGCCAAGAGGAGGGGAACTATGGCTACACCTTC. Its protein is CASSQEEGNYGYTF.

This clonotype has ten or more counts. This chain connects TRBV7-2 to TRBJ2-5, with unresolved D. V lost 5 bases and J lost 5, with 12 bases in between. The CDR3 is 13 amino acids. Germline-derived CDR1 and CDR2 are SGHTA and FQGNSA. The CDR3: CASSPWEAETQYF. The CDR3 DNA reads as TGTGCCAGCAGCCCTTGGGAAGCGGAGACCCAGTACTTC.

This clonotype has at least ten counts. The chain combines TRBV5-1 with TRBJ2-5; TRBD1 matches 8 bases. The CDR3 has 14 amino acids. J was trimmed by 4 bases and V by 4 bases; bases with no gene match: 6. The germline gives CDR1 SGHRS, CDR2 YFSETQ. The CDR3 is CASSLWTGRETQYF. The CDR3 DNA follows: TGCGCCAGCAGCCTCTGGACAGGGCGAGAGACCCAGTACTTC. The variable domain in full, completed from reference TRBV5-1 and TRBJ2-5, reads KAGVTQTPRYLIKTRGQQVTLSCSPISGHRSVSWYQQTPGQGLQFLFEYFSETQRNKGNFPGRFSGRQFSNSRSEMNVSTLELGDSALYLCASSLWTGRETQYFGPGTRLLVL.

This clonotype was found many times. The chain combines TRBV6-2 or TRBV6-3 with TRBJ1-1, with a weak D call TRBD1 (5 bases). V lost 7 bases to trimming and J lost 10 bases, with 16 bases between them. From germline, CDR1 is MNHEY and CDR2 SVGEGT. The CDR3 runs to 12 residues. Here the CDR3 DNA reads TGTGCCAGCACCCGAGGGGCAGGGAGAGCTTTCTTT. Encoded protein: CASTRGAGRAFF.

Many counts were recorded for this clonotype. This chain uses TRBV6-2 or TRBV6-3 with TRBJ2-5; TRBD2 aligns across 11 bases. Germline lookup yields CDR1 MNHEY and CDR2 SVGEGT. The J segment lost 4 bases and the V segment lost 6 bases, leaving 7 bases of the junction unmatched. The CDR3 sequence is 15 residues long. The CDR3 nucleotides read TGTGCCAGCAGAACTAGCGGGAGTTTCCTAGAGACCCAGTACTTC. Its protein is CASRTSGSFLETQYF.

This clonotype occurred many times. V gene TRBV20-1 combines with J gene TRBJ1-1, with D possibly matching TRBD1 (6 bases). Trimming pared 6 bases from V and 4 bases from J, leaving 21 bases between. Per the germline V gene, CDR1 is DFQATT and CDR2 is SNEGSKA (reference sequence). The CDR3 runs to 15 residues. The CDR3 spells CSARRAGDRGTEAFF. For the CDR3, the DNA is TGCAGTGCGAGACGGGCAGGGGATCGGGGCACTGAAGCTTTCTTT.

This clonotype was counted at least ten times. V is TRBV20-1 and J is TRBJ2-3, with 7 nucleotides matching TRBD1. Per germline, CDR1 DFQATT and CDR2 SNEGSKA (reference sequence). The CDR3 is made up of 19 amino acids. V lost 1 base, J lost 2 bases, and 18 bases stayed unmatched. The CDR3 DNA follows: TGCAGTGCTAGAGGACAGGGTTTAAGTGGGAAAAGGGACACAGATACGCAGTATTTT. Its translation: CSARGQGLSGKRDTDTQYF.

This clonotype came up many times. The rearrangement links TRBV20-1 to TRBJ2-3, with TRBD2 identical over 7 bases. The CDR3 length is 15 residues. Germline trimming cut 5 bases from V and 2 bases from J; bases unmatched to any gene: 10. Germline V CDR1 and CDR2: DFQATT, SNEGSKA (reference sequence). In nucleotides, the CDR3 is TGCAGTGCTGTGACTAGCCACAAAAACACAGATACGCAGTATTTT. Amino acids: CSAVTSHKNTDTQYF.

The CDR3 reads CSARRTSGRASEYF. CDR3 nucleotide sequence: TGCAGTGCTAGACGGACTAGCGGGAGGGCCTCTGAGTACTTC. The rearrangement links TRBV20-1 to TRBJ2-7; 15 bases are a match to TRBD2. J was trimmed by 11 bases and V by 2 bases; bases with no gene match: 7. CDR3 length equals 14 residues. Germline CDR1 is DFQATT and CDR2 is SNEGSKA (reference sequence).

There are many counts of this clonotype. The genes are TRBV7-3 and TRBJ2-3, with TRBD2 matching 14 bases. Germline-derived CDR1 and CDR2 are SGHTA and FQGTGA. J was trimmed by 4 bases and V by 2 bases; bases with no gene match: 11. The CDR3 extends over 19 amino acids. CDR3 sequence reads: CASSLEAIATSGRADTQYF. CDR3 bases: TGTGCCAGCAGCTTAGAGGCTATTGCGACTAGCGGGAGGGCAGATACGCAGTATTTT.

V gene TRBV30 combines with J gene TRBJ1-6; D unresolved. Germline CDR1 and CDR2: GTSNPN and SVGIG (reference sequence). This CDR3 has 13 amino acids. V dropped 3 bases and J dropped 14 bases, with 17 bases sitting between them. In nucleotides, the CDR3 is TGTGCCTGGAGCGGACGGTACCCGTACACCCTCCACTTT. Translating it yields CAWSGRYPYTLHF.

This clonotype was observed many times. The CDR3 loop reads CASSTRPDNEKLFF. CDR3 in DNA: TGTGCCAGCAGCACTAGGCCGGATAATGAAAAACTGTTTTTT. The chain employs TRBV9 and TRBJ1-4; D is unclear. The CDR3 is 14 amino acids. V lost 4 bases and J lost 4, with 11 bases in between. The germline V gene has CDR1 SGDLS and CDR2 YYNGEE.

This clonotype has a count of ten or more. The chain combines TRBV12-3 or TRBV12-4 with TRBJ1-1; D remains unclear. V shed 1 base and J shed 1 base, with 7 bases lying between them. The CDR3 spans 14 residues. CDR3 DNA: TGTGCCAGCAGTTTAGAGGGAAGGAACACTGAAGCTTTCTTT. Amino acid sequence: CASSLEGRNTEAFF.

There are many counts of this clonotype. The V and J genes are TRBV25-1 and TRBJ2-1, with a possible D match to TRBD2 (5 bases). Germline V gene data show CDR1 as MGHDK and CDR2 as SYGVNS. The CDR3 spans 13 residues. V was cut by 5 bases and J by 6 bases, with 11 bases left in between. CDR3 protein: CASSLLGRNEQFF. CDR3 DNA sequence: TGTGCCAGCAGTTTACTAGGGCGCAATGAGCAGTTCTTC.

At least ten counts were recorded for this clonotype. The rearrangement joins TRBV10-3 to TRBJ2-7; D gene uncertain. Trimming pared 2 bases from V and 0 bases from J, leaving 11 bases between. The germline V gene encodes CDR1 ENHRY and CDR2 SYGVKD. This CDR3 region has 15 residues. The CDR3 region is CAISEGWADSYEQYF. CDR3 nucleotides: TGTGCCATCAGTGAGGGGTGGGCAGACTCCTACGAGCAGTACTTC.

This clonotype showed up many times. The chain is built from TRBV5-6 and TRBJ2-3; 7 nucleotides match TRBD1. Germline values: CDR1 SGHDT, CDR2 YYEEEE. The CDR3 runs 14 residues. V lost 5 bases, J lost 4 bases, and 7 bases stayed unmatched. The CDR3 loop reads CASSLRQGPDTQYF. The CDR3 DNA reads TGTGCCAGCAGTCTGAGACAGGGCCCAGATACGCAGTATTTT.

This clonotype showed up many times. The chain employs TRBV5-1 and TRBJ2-7; the D is unclear. Germline V gene lookup returns CDR1 SGHRS and CDR2 YFSETQ. Trimming removed 0 bases at V and 2 bases at J, with 9 bases between. CDR3 size: 14 residues. The CDR3 DNA reads as TGCGCCAGCAGCTTGGGACATCCTCCCTACGAGCAGTACTTC. Encoded protein: CASSLGHPPYEQYF.

This clonotype was seen many times. This chain connects TRBV28 to TRBJ2-7, with D hard to call. The CDR3 runs 15 residues. The germline V gene encodes CDR1 MDHEN and CDR2 SYDVKM. The germline V and J ends were trimmed by 4 bases and 0 bases, with 13 bases remaining between them. Written as DNA, the CDR3 is TGTGCCAGCAGTTCCCTGGCAGGAGTCTCCTACGAGCAGTACTTC. Translated, it gives CASSSLAGVSYEQYF.

The V gene is TRBV28, the J gene TRBJ2-7; 9 bases map to TRBD1. The CDR3 sequence is 15 residues long. V trimming: 6 bases; J trimming: 5 bases; junction bases outside the gene matches: 11. Germline V gene sequence: CDR1 MDHEN, CDR2 SYDVKM. CDR3 DNA: TGTGCCAGCAGCCTTACCGGGACAGGGAGAGACGAGCAGTACTTC. As protein: CASSLTGTGRDEQYF.

This clonotype showed up many times. The chain recombines TRBV6-6 with TRBJ2-7; 9 bases agree with TRBD1. The germline V gene encodes CDR1 MNHNY and CDR2 SVGAGI (reference sequence). After removal of 5 bases from V and 4 bases from J, the junction contained 6 bases not matched to a gene. The CDR3 consists of 14 residues. Written as DNA, the CDR3 is TGTGCCAGCAGTAACAGGGGGCGAGGGTACGAGCAGTACTTC. This codes for CASSNRGRGYEQYF.